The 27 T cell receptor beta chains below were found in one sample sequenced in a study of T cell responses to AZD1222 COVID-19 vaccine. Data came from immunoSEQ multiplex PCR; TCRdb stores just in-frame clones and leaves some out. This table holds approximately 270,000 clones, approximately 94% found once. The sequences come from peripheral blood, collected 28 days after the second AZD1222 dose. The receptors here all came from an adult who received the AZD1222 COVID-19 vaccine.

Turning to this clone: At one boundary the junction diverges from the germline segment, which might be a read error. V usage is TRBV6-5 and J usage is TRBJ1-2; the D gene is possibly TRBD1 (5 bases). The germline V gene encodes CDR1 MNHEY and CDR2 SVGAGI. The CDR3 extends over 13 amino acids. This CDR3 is CASRMDNNNGYTF. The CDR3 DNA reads TGTGCCAGCAGGATGGACAATAACAATGGCTACACCTTC.

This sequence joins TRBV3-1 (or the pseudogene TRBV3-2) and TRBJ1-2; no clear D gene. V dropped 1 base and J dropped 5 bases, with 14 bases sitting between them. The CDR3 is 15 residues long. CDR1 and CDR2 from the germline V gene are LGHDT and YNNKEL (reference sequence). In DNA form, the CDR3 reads TGTGCCAGCAGCCAAGGTTCGGGGTCCGAGTATGGCTACACCTTC. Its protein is CASSQGSGSEYGYTF.

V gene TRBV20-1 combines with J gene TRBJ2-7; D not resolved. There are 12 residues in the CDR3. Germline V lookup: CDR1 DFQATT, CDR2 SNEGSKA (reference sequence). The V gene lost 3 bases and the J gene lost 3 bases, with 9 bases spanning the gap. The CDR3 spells CSASGVGYEQYF. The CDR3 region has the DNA TGCAGTGCTAGTGGGGTAGGCTACGAGCAGTACTTC.

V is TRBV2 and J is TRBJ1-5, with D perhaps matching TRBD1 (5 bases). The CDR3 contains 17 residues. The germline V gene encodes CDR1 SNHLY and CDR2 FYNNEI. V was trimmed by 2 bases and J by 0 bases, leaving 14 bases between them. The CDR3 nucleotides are TGTGCCAGCAGTGAATCATCTCACAGGTTTAGCAATCAGCCCCAGCATTTT. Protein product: CASSESSHRFSNQPQHF.

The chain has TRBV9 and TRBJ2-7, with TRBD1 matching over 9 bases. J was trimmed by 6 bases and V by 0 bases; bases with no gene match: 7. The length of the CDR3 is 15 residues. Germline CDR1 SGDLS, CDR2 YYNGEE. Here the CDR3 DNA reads TGTGCCAGCAGCGTAGGAACAGGGGGCTTCTTCGAGCAGTACTTC. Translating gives CASSVGTGGFFEQYF.

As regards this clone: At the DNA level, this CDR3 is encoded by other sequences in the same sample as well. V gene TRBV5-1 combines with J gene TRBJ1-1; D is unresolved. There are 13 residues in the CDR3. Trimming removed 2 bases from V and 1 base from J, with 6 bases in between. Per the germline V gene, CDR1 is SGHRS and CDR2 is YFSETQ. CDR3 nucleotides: TGCGCCAGCAGCTTTGAGGGGAACACTGAAGCTTTCTTT. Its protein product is CASSFEGNTEAFF.

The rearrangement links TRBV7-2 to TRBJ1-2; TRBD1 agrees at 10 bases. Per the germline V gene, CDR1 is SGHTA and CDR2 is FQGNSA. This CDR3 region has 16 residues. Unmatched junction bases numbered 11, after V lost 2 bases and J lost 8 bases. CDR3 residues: CASSLTPGQGTKGYTF. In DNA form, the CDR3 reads TGTGCCAGCAGCTTAACCCCGGGACAGGGGACGAAAGGCTACACCTTC.

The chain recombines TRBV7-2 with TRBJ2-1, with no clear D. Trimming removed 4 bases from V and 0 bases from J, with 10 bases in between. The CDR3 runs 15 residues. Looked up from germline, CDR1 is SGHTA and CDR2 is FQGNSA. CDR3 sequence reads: CASSSAVSSYNEQFF. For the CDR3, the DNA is TGTGCCAGCAGCTCTGCGGTTAGCTCCTACAATGAGCAGTTCTTC.

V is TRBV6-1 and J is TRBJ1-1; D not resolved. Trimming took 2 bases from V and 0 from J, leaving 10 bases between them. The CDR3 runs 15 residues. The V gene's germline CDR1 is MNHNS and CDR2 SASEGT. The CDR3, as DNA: TGTGCCAGCAGTGAACATCCGTCACTGAACACTGAAGCTTTCTTT. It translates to CASSEHPSLNTEAFF.

CDR3 sequence (DNA): TGTGCCAGCTCACCGGTGGGCCAGGGAAGTCAGCCCCAGCATTTT. It specifies CASSPVGQGSQPQHF. V and J are TRBV18 and TRBJ1-5; D is possibly TRBD1 (5 bases). CDR1 KGHSH and CDR2 LQKENI come from the germline V gene. CDR3 length equals 15 residues. V was clipped by 3 bases and J by 6 bases, with 15 bases between them.

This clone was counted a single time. The CDR3 loop is CASVDREISETQYF. The CDR3 DNA follows: TGCGCCAGCGTAGACAGGGAGATCTCTGAGACCCAGTACTTC. The V gene is TRBV10-2, the J gene TRBJ2-5; 7 bases agree with TRBD1. The J segment lost 5 bases and the V segment lost 8 bases, leaving 11 bases of the junction unmatched. The CDR3 spans 14 residues. Germline V gene sequence: CDR1 WSHSY, CDR2 SAAADI.

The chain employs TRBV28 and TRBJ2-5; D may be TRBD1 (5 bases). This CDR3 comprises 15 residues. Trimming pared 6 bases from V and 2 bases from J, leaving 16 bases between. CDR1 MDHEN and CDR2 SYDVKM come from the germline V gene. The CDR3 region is CASSPPGTGQETQYF. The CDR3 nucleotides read TGTGCCAGCAGCCCGCCCGGAACAGGTCAAGAGACCCAGTACTTC.

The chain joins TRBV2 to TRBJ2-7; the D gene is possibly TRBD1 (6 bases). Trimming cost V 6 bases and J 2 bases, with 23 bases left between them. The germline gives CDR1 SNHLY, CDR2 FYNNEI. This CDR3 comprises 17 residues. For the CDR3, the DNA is TGTGCCAGCAGGGATCGTTTGGGCAGCCCAGGGGCCTACGAGCAGTACTTC. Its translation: CASRDRLGSPGAYEQYF.

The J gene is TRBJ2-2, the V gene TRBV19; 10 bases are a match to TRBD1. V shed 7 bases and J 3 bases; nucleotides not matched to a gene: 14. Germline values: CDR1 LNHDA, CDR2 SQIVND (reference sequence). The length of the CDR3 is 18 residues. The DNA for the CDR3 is TGTGCCAGTAAGGGGACAGGGGCTCAACCTGGATACACCGGGGAGCTGTTTTTT. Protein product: CASKGTGAQPGYTGELFF. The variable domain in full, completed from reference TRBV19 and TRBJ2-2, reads DGGITQSPKYLFRKEGQNVTLSCEQNLNHDAMYWYRQDPGQGLRLIYYSQIVNDFQKGDIAEGYSVSREKKESFPLTVTSAQKNPTAFYLCASKGTGAQPGYTGELFFGEGSRLTVL.

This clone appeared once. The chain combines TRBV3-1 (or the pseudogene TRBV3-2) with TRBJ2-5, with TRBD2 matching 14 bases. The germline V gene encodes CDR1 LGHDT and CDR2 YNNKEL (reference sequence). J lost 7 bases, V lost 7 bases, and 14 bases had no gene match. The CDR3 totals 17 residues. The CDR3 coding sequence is TGTGCCAGCATTTTCTCCTCCGGGACTAGCGGGAGAGGGACCCAGTACTTC. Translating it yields CASIFSSGTSGRGTQYF.

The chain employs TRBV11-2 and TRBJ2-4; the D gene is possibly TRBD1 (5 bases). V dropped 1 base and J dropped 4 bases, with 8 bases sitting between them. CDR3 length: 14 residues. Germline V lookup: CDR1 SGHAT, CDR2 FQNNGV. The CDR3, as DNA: TGTGCCAGCAGCTTAGCCGCAGGGAAAAACATTCAGTACTTC. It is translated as CASSLAAGKNIQYF.

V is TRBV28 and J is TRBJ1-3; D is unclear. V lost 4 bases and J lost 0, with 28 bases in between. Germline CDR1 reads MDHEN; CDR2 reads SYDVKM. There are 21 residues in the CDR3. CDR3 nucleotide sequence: TGTGCCAGCAGTTCTCCTTATTACCGGCGACTCAAAAAAGACTCTGGAAACACCATATATTTT. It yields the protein CASSSPYYRRLKKDSGNTIYF.

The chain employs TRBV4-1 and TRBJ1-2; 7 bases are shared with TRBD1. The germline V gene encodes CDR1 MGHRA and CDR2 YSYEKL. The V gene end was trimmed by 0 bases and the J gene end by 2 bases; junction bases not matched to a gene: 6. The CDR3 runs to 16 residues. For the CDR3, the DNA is TGCGCCAGCAGCCAAGATTTTCGGGGACAGAACTATGGCTACACCTTC. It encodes CASSQDFRGQNYGYTF.

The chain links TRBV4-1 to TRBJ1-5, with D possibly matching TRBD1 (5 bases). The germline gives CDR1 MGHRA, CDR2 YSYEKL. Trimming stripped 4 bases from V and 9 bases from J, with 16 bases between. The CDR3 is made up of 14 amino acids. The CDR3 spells CASSRTGGAGPQHF. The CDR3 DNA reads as TGCGCCAGCAGCCGAACAGGAGGTGCCGGGCCCCAGCATTTT.

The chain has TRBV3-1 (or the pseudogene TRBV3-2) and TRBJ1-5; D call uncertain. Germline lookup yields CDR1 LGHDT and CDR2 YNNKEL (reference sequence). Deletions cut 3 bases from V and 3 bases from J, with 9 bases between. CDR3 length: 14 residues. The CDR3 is CASSQGRNNQPQHF. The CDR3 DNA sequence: TGTGCCAGCAGCCAGGGCAGGAACAATCAGCCCCAGCATTTT.

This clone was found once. The CDR3 sequence: CASSQAAHSYEQYF. In nucleotides, the CDR3 is TGTGCCAGCAGCCAAGCAGCTCATTCCTACGAGCAGTACTTC. The genes are TRBV14 and TRBJ2-7, with unresolved D. Germline V gene data show CDR1 as SGHDN and CDR2 as FVKESK. The germline V and J ends were trimmed by 1 base and 1 base, with 8 bases remaining between them. The CDR3 runs 14 residues.

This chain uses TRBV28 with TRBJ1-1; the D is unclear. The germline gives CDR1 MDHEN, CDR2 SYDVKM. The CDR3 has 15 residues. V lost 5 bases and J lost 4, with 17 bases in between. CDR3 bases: TGTGCCAGCAGTCTCCAGCTGGCCGGGAGCACTGAAGCTTTCTTT. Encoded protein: CASSLQLAGSTEAFF.

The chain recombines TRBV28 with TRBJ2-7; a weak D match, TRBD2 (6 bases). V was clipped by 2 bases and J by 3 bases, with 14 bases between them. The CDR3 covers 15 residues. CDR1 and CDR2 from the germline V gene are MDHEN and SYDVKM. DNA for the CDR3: TGTGCCAGCAGTTTACCTGGGGACTCCAACTACGAGCAGTACTTC. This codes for CASSLPGDSNYEQYF. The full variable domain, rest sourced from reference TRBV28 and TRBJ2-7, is DVKVTQSSRYLVKRTGEKVFLECVQDMDHENMFWYRQDPGLGLRLIYFSYDVKMKEKGDIPEGYSVSREKKERFSLILESASTNQTSMYLCASSLPGDSNYEQYFGPGTRLTVT.

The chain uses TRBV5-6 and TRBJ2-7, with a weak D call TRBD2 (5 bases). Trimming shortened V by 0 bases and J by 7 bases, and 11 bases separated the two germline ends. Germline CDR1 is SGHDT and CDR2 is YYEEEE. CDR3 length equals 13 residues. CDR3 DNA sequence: TGTGCCAGCAGCTTGGTGGGAGAAAGGGAGCAGTACTTC. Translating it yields CASSLVGEREQYF.

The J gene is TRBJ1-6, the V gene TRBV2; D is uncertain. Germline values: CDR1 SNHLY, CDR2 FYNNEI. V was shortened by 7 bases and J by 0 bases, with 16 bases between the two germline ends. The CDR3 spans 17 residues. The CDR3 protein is CASTPRGGSSYNSPLHF. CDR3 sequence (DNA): TGTGCCAGCACCCCACGGGGTGGGAGCTCCTATAATTCACCCCTCCACTTT.

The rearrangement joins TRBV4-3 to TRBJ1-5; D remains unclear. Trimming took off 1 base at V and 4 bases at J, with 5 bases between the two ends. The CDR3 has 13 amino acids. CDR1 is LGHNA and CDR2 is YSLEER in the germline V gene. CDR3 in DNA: TGCGCCAGCAGCCAAGGATATAATCAGCCCCAGCATTTT. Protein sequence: CASSQGYNQPQHF.

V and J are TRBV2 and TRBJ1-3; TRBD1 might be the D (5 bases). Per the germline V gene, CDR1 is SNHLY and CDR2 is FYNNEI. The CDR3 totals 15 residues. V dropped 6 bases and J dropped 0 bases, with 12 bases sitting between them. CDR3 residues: CASSWDSRSGNTIYF. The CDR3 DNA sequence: TGTGCCAGCAGCTGGGACTCCCGCTCTGGAAACACCATATATTTT.